This entry is about one TCR beta chain. Its antigen is not identified. The data originate from a study of shared clonotypes between healthy human individuals. CD45RO-negative, CCR7-selected cells formed the naive CD8 fraction, which excluded terminally differentiated effector memory CD45RA+ cells. CDR3 length: 14 residues. Germline loops: CDR1 SNHLY, CDR2 FYNNEI. Unmatched junction bases numbered 6, after V lost 7 bases and J lost 3 bases. Study results and caveats: Compared with memory subsets, naive subsets generally had larger estimated richness.

Some 30,000 T cell genomes, or around 200 ng DNA, went into the sorted-subset replicate PCRs. Clones were sequenced by immunoSEQ multiplex PCR, and TCRdb holds only the in-frame ones, with some missing. Seen here are about 650,000 clones, roughly 95% observed once, and the top ten hold 0.11%. This receptor was obtained from a woman aged 25 to 39 in good health. The chain links TRBV2 to TRBJ1-5; 7 bases fit TRBD1. Sequencing input: naive CD8+ T cells sorted from blood. CDR3 DNA sequence: TGTGCCAGCACCGTGGGGACAGTCAATCAGCCCCAGCATTTT. As protein: CASTVGTVNQPQHF.